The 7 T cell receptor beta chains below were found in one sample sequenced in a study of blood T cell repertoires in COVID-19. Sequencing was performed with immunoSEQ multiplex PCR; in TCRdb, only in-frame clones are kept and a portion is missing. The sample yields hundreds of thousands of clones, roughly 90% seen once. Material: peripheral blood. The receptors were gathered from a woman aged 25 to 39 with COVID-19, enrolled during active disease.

CDR3: CAISDISGDSTDTQYF. In nucleotides, the CDR3 is TGTGCCATCAGTGATATTAGCGGGGACTCCACAGATACGCAGTATTTT. The rearrangement links TRBV10-3 to TRBJ2-3, with 8 bases that match TRBD2. The CDR3 loop spans 16 amino acids. From germline, CDR1 is ENHRY and CDR2 SYGVKD. V shed 3 bases and J 2 bases; nucleotides not matched to a gene: 7.

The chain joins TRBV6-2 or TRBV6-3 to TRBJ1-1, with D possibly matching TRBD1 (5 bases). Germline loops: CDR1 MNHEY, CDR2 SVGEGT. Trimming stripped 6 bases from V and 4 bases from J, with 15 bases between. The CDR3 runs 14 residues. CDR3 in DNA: TGTGCCAGCAGCAAGGGTAGGGGTGGCACTGAAGCTTTCTTT. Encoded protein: CASSKGRGGTEAFF.

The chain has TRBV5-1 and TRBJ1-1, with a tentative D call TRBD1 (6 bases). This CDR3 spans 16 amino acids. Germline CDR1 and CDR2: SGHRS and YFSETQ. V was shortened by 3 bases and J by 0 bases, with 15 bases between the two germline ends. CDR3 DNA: TGCGCCAGCAGCTGGCTCCAGGGGAGCATGAACACTGAAGCTTTCTTT. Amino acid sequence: CASSWLQGSMNTEAFF.

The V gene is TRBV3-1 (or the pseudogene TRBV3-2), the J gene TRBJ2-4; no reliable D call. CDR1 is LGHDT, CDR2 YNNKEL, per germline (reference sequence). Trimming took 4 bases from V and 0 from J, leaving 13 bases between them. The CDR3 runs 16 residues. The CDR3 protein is CASSPTAGLAKNIQYF. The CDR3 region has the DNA TGTGCCAGCAGCCCCACCGCCGGTCTAGCCAAAAACATTCAGTACTTC.

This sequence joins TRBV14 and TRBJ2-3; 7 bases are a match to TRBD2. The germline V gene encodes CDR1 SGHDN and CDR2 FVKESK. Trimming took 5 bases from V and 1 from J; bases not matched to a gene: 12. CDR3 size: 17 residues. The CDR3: CASSATGRATGTDTQYF. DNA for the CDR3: TGTGCCAGCAGCGCTACGGGGAGGGCCACTGGCACAGATACGCAGTATTTT.

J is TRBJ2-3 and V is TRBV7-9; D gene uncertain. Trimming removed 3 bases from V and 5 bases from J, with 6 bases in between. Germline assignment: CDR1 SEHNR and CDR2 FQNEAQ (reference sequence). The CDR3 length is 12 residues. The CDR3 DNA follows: TGTGCCAGCAGCTTTCCGGTAGATACGCAGTATTTT. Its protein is CASSFPVDTQYF.

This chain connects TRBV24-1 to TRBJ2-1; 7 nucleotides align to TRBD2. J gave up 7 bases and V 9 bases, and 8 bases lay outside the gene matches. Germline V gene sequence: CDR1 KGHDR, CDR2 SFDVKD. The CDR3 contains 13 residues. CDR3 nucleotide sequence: TGTGCCACCGGGAGTCACGGGAGGAATGAGCAGTTCTTC. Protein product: CATGSHGRNEQFF.